This TCR beta chain was identified during a study of blood T cell repertoires in COVID-19. Clones were sequenced by immunoSEQ multiplex PCR, and TCRdb holds only the in-frame ones, with some missing. The sample shows approximately 260,000 clones, 80% to 85% of them seen only once. From germline, CDR1 is SGHTA and CDR2 FQGTGA. The CDR3 consists of 14 residues. Trimming took 5 bases from V and 5 from J, leaving 13 bases between them. Two negative PCRs, clearance, or symptom resolution had been documented for recovered Cohort 3 donors. Specimen: PBMCs or T cells enriched from blood (not recorded which). This chain links TRBV7-3 with TRBJ2-1; the D is unclear. This clonotype was sampled from a man aged 45-65 years who had recovered from COVID-19. CDR3 bases: TGTGCCAGCAGCCTAGACCCGACCAACAATGAGCAGTTCTTC. Amino acid sequence: CASSLDPTNNEQFF.